The TCR beta chain described here comes from a study of cytomegalovirus exposure and HLA in healthy donors. Germline loops: CDR1 MNHEY, CDR2 SMNVEV (reference sequence). The CDR3 has 14 amino acids. With 4 bases removed from V and 1 base from J, the gap between germline ends came to 10 bases. Amplification used 60 Vbeta primers and 13 Jbeta primers. Libraries were prepared by immunoSEQ multiplex PCR; TCRdb keeps only in-frame clonotypes and omits some of them. The profile covers approximately 220,000 clones, with 65% to 75% appearing a single time and 1.8% taken by the ten largest. The rearrangement joins TRBV27 to TRBJ1-1; no reliable D call. The sample was PBMCs. This receptor was taken from a woman aged 30 to 39 in good health and CMV-seronegative. The CDR3 region is CASSSIGGNTEAFF. The DNA of the CDR3 is TGTGCCAGCAGTTCAATAGGAGGGAACACTGAAGCTTTCTTT.